The clone carrying this TCR beta chain was seen a handful of times. Its cognate antigen is unknown. The time point: newly diagnosed GD, antithyroid drugs for less than 3 months. There was RNA extracted from PBMCs, and the TCR library was made from it. The CDR3 covers 16 residues. Trimming pared 3 bases from V and 2 bases from J, leaving 17 bases between. Germline assignment: CDR1 KGHSH and CDR2 LQKENI. The sample comes from a study of regulatory T cells in long-lasting Graves disease. Arm-PCR with iRepertoire HTBI primers amplified the CDR3 regions for these TCR beta libraries. Each CDR3 protein gets one entry after TCRdb re-called the multiplex PCR reads with MiXCR. The sample consists of about half a million distinct CDR3 sequences, around 12% of them appearing once. Study-wide results and caveats: When disease was persistent, TRBV28, TRBJ1-2 and TRBJ2-5 were the favored segments. Small sample size may have lowered accuracy.

The same sample was also used in a study of T cells in Graves' hyperthyroidism and ophthalmopathy. That report adds: HTBI primers were employed in a first-round RT-PCR of the TCR CDR3.

This receptor was identified in a woman in her 30s with Graves disease. This specimen was peripheral blood mononuclear cells (PBMCs), taken at new diagnosis, from a patient treated with antithyroid drugs. V gene TRBV18 combines with J gene TRBJ2-7; perhaps TRBD2 as D (6 bases). DNA for the CDR3: TGTGCCAGCTCACCTGGGGGGTCTGGAAACCCCTACGAGCAGTACTTC. Translation gives CASSPGGSGNPYEQYF.